This TCR beta chain originates from a study of PD-1 blockade in classical Hodgkin lymphoma. Autologous stem cell transplantation was followed by relapse in every patient, and brentuximab vedotin exposure varied. The sample holds many counts of this clone. The antigen is unknown. Sequencing was performed with immunoSEQ multiplex PCR; in TCRdb, only in-frame clones are kept and a portion is missing. The table lists fewer than 45,000 clones, less than 80% of them singletons. The CDR3 is 19 residues long. Germline CDR1 is SGHDT and CDR2 is YYEEEE. V lost 0 bases to trimming and J lost 3 bases, with 22 bases between them. Study-wide points: Repertoire difference causes, possibly disease activity or prior therapy, remain undefined. Before treatment, complete responders showed about the same diversity as newly diagnosed patients. Reported baseline diversity: healthy donors highest, relapsed/refractory patients lowest.

The specimen comprised peripheral blood mononuclear cells (PBMCs), sampled at baseline. This clonotype originated in a human donor with classical Hodgkin lymphoma. V and J are TRBV5-6 and TRBJ1-5, with a possible D match to TRBD1 (6 bases). This CDR3 is CASSLAYSGGRFDNQPQHF. CDR3 DNA sequence: TGTGCCAGCAGCTTGGCCTATTCTGGGGGGCGCTTCGACAATCAGCCCCAGCATTTT.